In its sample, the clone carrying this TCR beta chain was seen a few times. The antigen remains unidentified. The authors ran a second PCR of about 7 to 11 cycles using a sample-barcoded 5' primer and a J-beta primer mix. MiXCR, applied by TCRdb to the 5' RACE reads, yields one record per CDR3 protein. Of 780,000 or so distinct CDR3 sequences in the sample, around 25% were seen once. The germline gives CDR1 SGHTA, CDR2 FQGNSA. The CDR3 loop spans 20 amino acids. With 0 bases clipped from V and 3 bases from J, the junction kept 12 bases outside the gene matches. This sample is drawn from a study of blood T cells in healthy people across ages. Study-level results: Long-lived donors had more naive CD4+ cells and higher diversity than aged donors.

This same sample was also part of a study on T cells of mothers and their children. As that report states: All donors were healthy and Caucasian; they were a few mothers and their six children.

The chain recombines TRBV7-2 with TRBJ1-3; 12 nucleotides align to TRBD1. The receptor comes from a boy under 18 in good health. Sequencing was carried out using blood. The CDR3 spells CASSLALGTGGADFGNTIYF. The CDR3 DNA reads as TGTGCCAGCAGCTTAGCGCTAGGGACAGGGGGCGCGGACTTTGGAAACACCATATATTTT.